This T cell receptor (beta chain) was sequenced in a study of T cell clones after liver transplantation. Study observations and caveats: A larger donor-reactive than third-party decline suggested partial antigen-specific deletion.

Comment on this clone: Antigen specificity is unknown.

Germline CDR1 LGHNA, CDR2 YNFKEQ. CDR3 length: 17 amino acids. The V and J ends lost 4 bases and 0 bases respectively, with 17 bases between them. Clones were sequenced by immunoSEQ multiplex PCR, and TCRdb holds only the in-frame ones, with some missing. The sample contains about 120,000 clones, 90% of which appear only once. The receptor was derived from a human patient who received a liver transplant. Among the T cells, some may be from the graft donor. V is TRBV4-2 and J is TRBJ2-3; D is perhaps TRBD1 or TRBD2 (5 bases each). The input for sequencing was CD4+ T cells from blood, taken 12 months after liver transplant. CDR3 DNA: TGTGCCAGCAGCCTTCGGGGAGAGGGGTCTAGCACAGATACGCAGTATTTT. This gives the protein CASSLRGEGSSTDTQYF.